These 25 T cell receptor beta chains came from one sample sequenced in a study of PD-1 blockade in classical Hodgkin lymphoma. Produced via immunoSEQ multiplex PCR; TCRdb's table is partial and in-frame only. The sample consists of 90,000 to 95,000 clones, 75% to 90% of them appearing once. All patients experienced relapse after autologous stem cell transplantation, and brentuximab vedotin exposure was variable. The sample in question was peripheral blood mononuclear cells (PBMCs), obtained before the second cycle of nivolumab. The source is a human donor with classical Hodgkin lymphoma.

This clone was seen more than once but under ten times. CDR3 sequence reads: CASSWAPGSPLHF. The CDR3 DNA reads as TGTGCCAGCAGCTGGGCCCCAGGATCACCCCTCCACTTT. V and J are TRBV2 and TRBJ1-6; D remains ambiguous. This CDR3 has 13 amino acids. V lost 6 bases, J lost 10 bases, and 13 bases lay in between. Looked up from germline, CDR1 is SNHLY and CDR2 is FYNNEI. Variable domain in full (rest from reference TRBV2 and TRBJ1-6): EPEVTQTPSHQVTQMGQEVILRCVPISNHLYFYWYRQILGQKVEFLVSFYNNEISEKSEIFDDQFSVERPDGSNFTLKIRSTKLEDSAMYFCASSWAPGSPLHFGNGTRLTVT.

The rearrangement uses TRBV18 and TRBJ2-7; 12 nucleotides line up with TRBD1. This CDR3 has 14 residues. V lost 3 bases to trimming and J lost 6 bases; unmatched junction nucleotides: 3. Germline V gives CDR1 KGHSH, CDR2 LQKENI. The CDR3 reads CASSPGQGASEQYF. DNA of the CDR3: TGTGCCAGCTCACCGGGACAGGGGGCGAGCGAGCAGTACTTC. Using reference TRBV18 and TRBJ2-7 for the parts outside the CDR3, the full variable domain is NAGVMQNPRHLVRRRGQEARLRCSPMKGHSHVYWYRQLPEEGLKFMVYLQKENIIDESGMPKERFSAEFPKEGPSILRIQQVVRGDSAAYFCASSPGQGASEQYFGPGTRLTVT.

The genes are TRBV18 and TRBJ2-2; D not resolved. This CDR3 region has 12 residues. Germline lookup yields CDR1 KGHSH and CDR2 LQKENI. With 3 bases removed from V and 1 base from J, the gap between germline ends came to 0 bases. In DNA form, the CDR3 reads TGTGCCAGCTCACCGAACACCGGGGAGCTGTTTTTT. It translates to CASSPNTGELFF.

In its sample, this clone was seen once. The chain links TRBV5-6 to TRBJ2-3, with D perhaps matching TRBD2 (6 bases). CDR3 length equals 16 residues. V dropped 0 bases and J dropped 2 bases, with 13 bases sitting between them. Germline CDR1 and CDR2: SGHDT and YYEEEE. Here the CDR3 DNA reads TGTGCCAGCAGCTTGGGGGTGGACTATTACACAGATACGCAGTATTTT. It is translated as CASSLGVDYYTDTQYF.

This rearrangement joins TRBV30 to TRBJ1-2; the match to TRBD1 covers 7 bases. The CDR3 contains 13 residues. The V and J ends lost 5 bases and 6 bases, in that order; junction bases with no gene match: 9. Germline CDR1 and CDR2: GTSNPN and SVGIG (reference sequence). The CDR3 DNA reads TGTGCCTGGCAACGGGACAGTCGCCATGGCTACACCTTC. This codes for CAWQRDSRHGYTF.

The chain is built from TRBV5-6 and TRBJ1-2, with 7 bases matching TRBD1. V gave up 5 bases and J gave up 7 bases; unmatched junction bases: 5. This CDR3 is 12 amino acids long. Germline CDR1 SGHDT, CDR2 YYEEEE. CDR3 in DNA: TGTGCCAGCAGAGGAGGGGGCGTTGGCTACACCTTC. Translated, it gives CASRGGGVGYTF. Filled out from reference TRBV5-6 and TRBJ1-2, the complete variable domain reads DAGVTQSPTHLIKTRGQQVTLRCSPKSGHDTVSWYQQALGQGPQFIFQYYEEEERQRGNFPDRFSGHQFPNYSSELNVNALLLGDSALYLCASRGGGVGYTFGSGTRLTVV.

This clone has only a few counts. The chain couples TRBV27 to TRBJ1-5; D remains unclear. Germline CDR1 reads MNHEY; CDR2 reads SMNVEV (reference sequence). V shed 5 bases and J shed 3 bases, with 5 bases lying between them. The CDR3 length is 12 residues. The CDR3 sequence: CASSAYNQPQHF. The CDR3 region has the DNA TGTGCCAGCAGTGCCTACAATCAGCCCCAGCATTTT.

V and J are TRBV4-1 and TRBJ2-1; D gene uncertain. The CDR3 contains 13 residues. V was trimmed by 0 bases and J by 7 bases, leaving 7 bases between them. CDR1 MGHRA and CDR2 YSYEKL come from the germline V gene. The CDR3 coding sequence is TGCGCCAGCAGCCAAGACTCCCCGAATGAGCAGTTCTTC. Amino acids: CASSQDSPNEQFF.

The chain couples TRBV6-5 to TRBJ1-2; 8 bases match TRBD1. Trimming took 8 bases from V and 4 from J; bases not matched to a gene: 9. Germline CDR1 and CDR2: MNHEY and SVGAGI. CDR3 length: 14 residues. DNA for the CDR3: TGTGCCAGCGGCCCACCAGGGGGCGTCTATGGCTACACCTTC. Translated: CASGPPGGVYGYTF.

The genes are TRBV19 and TRBJ2-1, with a weak D call TRBD2 (6 bases). The V gene's germline CDR1 is LNHDA and CDR2 SQIVND (reference sequence). The CDR3 is made up of 16 amino acids. The V and J ends lost 3 bases and 3 bases respectively, with 15 bases between them. In DNA form, the CDR3 reads TGTGCCAGTAGTATGTCGCGCGGGATCTACTACAATGAGCAGTTCTTC. This translates into CASSMSRGIYYNEQFF. Variable domain in full (rest from reference TRBV19 and TRBJ2-1): DGGITQSPKYLFRKEGQNVTLSCEQNLNHDAMYWYRQDPGQGLRLIYYSQIVNDFQKGDIAEGYSVSREKKESFPLTVTSAQKNPTAFYLCASSMSRGIYYNEQFFGPGTRLTVL.

The genes are TRBV7-8 and TRBJ1-5; unclear D gene. Trimming removed 0 bases from V and 4 bases from J, with 7 bases in between. The germline V gene encodes CDR1 SGHVS and CDR2 FQNEAQ. The CDR3 has 14 amino acids. CDR3 region: CASSLAGGNQPQHF. CDR3 nucleotides: TGTGCCAGCAGCTTAGCAGGCGGAAATCAGCCCCAGCATTTT.

The rearrangement links TRBV27 to TRBJ1-2; TRBD1 agrees at 7 bases. V lost 5 bases, J lost 4 bases, and 4 bases stayed unmatched. Germline CDR1 and CDR2: MNHEY and SMNVEV (reference sequence). This CDR3 is built from 13 residues. The CDR3 loop reads CASSATGTYGYTF. The CDR3 DNA follows: TGTGCCAGCAGTGCGACAGGGACCTATGGCTACACCTTC.

This clone occurred once. V usage is TRBV28 and J usage is TRBJ2-7; 7 bases line up with TRBD1. CDR3 length equals 13 residues. Per germline, CDR1 MDHEN and CDR2 SYDVKM. The trim removed 8 bases at V and 1 base at J, leaving 5 bases unmatched. The CDR3 region is CASRRQGSYEQYF. The CDR3 nucleotides read TGTGCCAGCCGACGACAGGGATCCTACGAGCAGTACTTC.

The chain couples TRBV5-1 to TRBJ2-7; 10 bases map to TRBD2. The CDR3 has 15 residues. CDR1 and CDR2 (germline): SGHRS, YFSETQ. The J segment lost 1 base and the V segment lost 2 bases, leaving 3 bases of the junction unmatched. In DNA form, the CDR3 reads TGCGCCAGCAGCTTTAAAGCGGGAGGGTCCTACGAGCAGTACTTC. Translation gives CASSFKAGGSYEQYF.

This clone was detected once. The V call is TRBV18, the J call TRBJ1-1; no clear D gene. Germline V gene lookup returns CDR1 KGHSH and CDR2 LQKENI. Between the trimmed V and J ends, which lost 2 bases and 1 base, there was a span of 5 bases. The CDR3 has 13 residues. DNA for the CDR3: TGTGCCAGCTCACCATTGGCGAACACTGAAGCTTTCTTT. It codes for CASSPLANTEAFF.

The chain employs TRBV7-2 and TRBJ2-1, with 11 nucleotides matching TRBD2. The CDR3 is 18 residues long. The germline CDR1 and CDR2 sequences are SGHTA and FQGNSA. The V and J ends lost 3 bases and 0 bases, in that order; junction bases with no gene match: 7. CDR3 nucleotides: TGTGCCAGCAGCTTCGGACTAGCGGGTCGAAGCTCCTACAATGAGCAGTTCTTC. It yields the protein CASSFGLAGRSSYNEQFF.

The chain combines TRBV27 with TRBJ1-1, with D unclear. The length of the CDR3 is 14 residues. The V and J ends lost 5 bases and 0 bases respectively, with 10 bases between them. CDR1 MNHEY and CDR2 SMNVEV come from the germline V gene (reference sequence). The CDR3 sequence is CASSPGLLNTEAFF. Written as DNA, the CDR3 is TGTGCCAGCAGTCCAGGACTCTTGAACACTGAAGCTTTCTTT.

This clone occurred once. The CDR3 bases are TGTGCCAGCCGTAGTTCGAGACAGGAGCTGTTTTTT. It encodes CASRSSRQELFF. The gene calls are TRBV6-1 and TRBJ2-2; no definite D call. The CDR3 covers 12 residues. Germline CDR1 reads MNHNS; CDR2 reads SASEGT. Trimming left V 8 bases short and J 10 bases short, with 14 bases between.

V usage is TRBV7-6 and J usage is TRBJ1-1; D perhaps matches TRBD1 (5 bases). The CDR3 extends over 13 amino acids. Germline V lookup: CDR1 SGHVS, CDR2 FNYEAQ. V was cut by 4 bases and J by 3 bases, with 9 bases left in between. The CDR3 loop reads CASSSGMDTEAFF. The CDR3 DNA reads as TGTGCCAGCAGCTCAGGGATGGACACTGAAGCTTTCTTT. The entire variable domain, with the rest obtained from reference TRBV7-6 and TRBJ1-1, is as follows: GAGVSQSPRYKVTKRGQDVALRCDPISGHVSLYWYRQALGQGPEFLTYFNYEAQQDKSGLPNDRFSAERPEGSISTLTIQRTEQRDSAMYRCASSSGMDTEAFFGQGTRLTVV.

This chain joins TRBV6-1 and TRBJ1-3, with D perhaps matching TRBD1 (5 bases). The CDR3 sequence is 14 residues long. Germline V lookup: CDR1 MNHNS, CDR2 SASEGT. Trimming took 8 bases from V and 8 from J, leaving 19 bases between them. The CDR3 DNA follows: TGTGCCAGCCTCCGCCTGGGTGGAGGGGACACCATATATTTT. As protein: CASLRLGGGDTIYF.

This clone was recorded only once. The gene calls are TRBV19 and TRBJ1-1, with TRBD1 identical over 9 bases. The ends lost 9 bases at V and 5 bases at J; junction bases unmatched: 16. The CDR3 spans 16 residues. CDR1 and CDR2 from the germline V gene are LNHDA and SQIVND (reference sequence). CDR3 coding DNA: TGTGCCAGCCAACCGGGACAGGGCGCCTTGAGGACTGAAGCTTTCTTT. Its translation: CASQPGQGALRTEAFF.

The chain carries TRBV2 and TRBJ1-2; the D is unclear. Trimming took off 1 base at V and 4 bases at J, with 16 bases between the two ends. CDR1 and CDR2 from the germline V gene are SNHLY and FYNNEI. CDR3 length equals 16 residues. This chain's CDR3 is CASSEVIGPIAYGYTF. CDR3 sequence (DNA): TGTGCCAGCAGTGAAGTAATAGGACCGATCGCCTATGGCTACACCTTC. Combining the CDR3 with reference TRBV2 and TRBJ1-2 gives the whole variable domain EPEVTQTPSHQVTQMGQEVILRCVPISNHLYFYWYRQILGQKVEFLVSFYNNEISEKSEIFDDQFSVERPDGSNFTLKIRSTKLEDSAMYFCASSEVIGPIAYGYTFGSGTRLTVV.

The chain carries TRBV5-5 and TRBJ1-1, with a weak D call TRBD1 (6 bases). The ends were cut back, 2 bases at V and 1 base at J, with 15 bases in the middle. The CDR3 sequence is 16 residues long. The V gene's germline CDR1 is SGHKS and CDR2 YYEKEE (reference sequence). CDR3 nucleotide sequence: TGTGCCAGCAGCTTTCAGGGGTTTCGGGAGAACACTGAAGCTTTCTTT. Translating it yields CASSFQGFRENTEAFF.

V and J are TRBV29-1 and TRBJ1-3; no reliable D call. Germline V lookup: CDR1 SQVTM, CDR2 ANQGSEA. Trimming left V 4 bases short and J 3 bases short, with 4 bases between. This CDR3 contains 11 residues. CDR3 in amino acids: CSVAGGNTIYF. Here the CDR3 DNA reads TGCAGCGTTGCGGGTGGAAACACCATATATTTT.

The J gene is TRBJ2-7, the V gene TRBV28, with TRBD2 matching over 8 bases. J was trimmed by 2 bases and V by 7 bases; bases with no gene match: 10. The germline V gene has CDR1 MDHEN and CDR2 SYDVKM. This CDR3 is built from 15 residues. CDR3 DNA: TGTGCCAGCACCCTGAGAATCGGGGGGGCCTACGAGCAGTACTTC. It encodes CASTLRIGGAYEQYF.